This entry concerns a single TCR beta chain. Its antigen is undetermined. Following 10 days of culture, CD4+ T cells were isolated. This entry belongs to a study of vaccination effects on CD4 cells after COVID-19. Only in-frame clones appear in the TCRdb table, and some are missing; sequencing was by immunoSEQ multiplex PCR. The table records over 65,000 clones, approximately 80% of them present only once. The ends lost 5 bases at V and 7 bases at J; junction bases unmatched: 8. CDR1 LNHDA and CDR2 SQIVND come from the germline V gene (reference sequence). The CDR3 contains 15 residues. The sequenced sample was CD4+ T cells from PBMCs cultured without peptide, obtained before COVID-19 vaccination. This rearrangement joins TRBV19 to TRBJ2-1; 10 bases match TRBD1. The source of this sequence is a human donor who received a COVID-19 vaccine. The CDR3 nucleotides read TGTGCCAGTAGTGCAATCGGGACAGGGGTGAATGAGCAGTTCTTC. Its translation: CASSAIGTGVNEQFF.